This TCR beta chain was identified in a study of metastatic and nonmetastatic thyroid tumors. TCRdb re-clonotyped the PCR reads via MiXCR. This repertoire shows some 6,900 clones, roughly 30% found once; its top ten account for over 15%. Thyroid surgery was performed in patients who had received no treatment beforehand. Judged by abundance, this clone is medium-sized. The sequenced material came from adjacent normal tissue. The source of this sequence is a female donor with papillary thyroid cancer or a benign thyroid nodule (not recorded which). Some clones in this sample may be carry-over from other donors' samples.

The CDR3 reads CASRQGPGEQFF. CDR3 in DNA: TGTGCCAGCAGACAGGGGCCAGGGGAGCAGTTCTTC. The V gene is TRBV6-1, the J gene TRBJ2-1, with 7 bases identical to TRBD1. CDR1 is MNHNS and CDR2 is SASEGT in the germline V gene. This CDR3 region has 12 residues. The ends lost 6 bases at V and 10 bases at J; junction bases unmatched: 6.